This T cell receptor (beta chain) was observed in a study of T cells in pancreatic ductal adenocarcinoma. No neoadjuvant therapy was given to the selected pancreatic ductal adenocarcinoma patients before their surgery. With 5 bases removed from V and 2 bases from J, the gap between germline ends came to 9 bases. CDR1 and CDR2 (germline): PRHDT, FYEKMQ (reference sequence). The CDR3 is 13 residues long. The table came from immunoSEQ multiplex PCR; TCRdb's copy has only in-frame clones and leaves some out. The sample lists thousands of clones; around 74% were seen once. This sequence was found in a human donor with pancreatic ductal adenocarcinoma. The rearrangement uses TRBV13 and TRBJ1-2; the D gene is possibly TRBD1 (6 bases). The sequenced sample consisted of pancreatic tumor tissue. CDR3 sequence reads: CASSGDTNYGYTF. CDR3 nucleotides: TGTGCCAGCAGCGGGGACACCAACTATGGCTACACCTTC. The full variable domain, with the rest looked up from reference TRBV13 and TRBJ1-2, is AAGVIQSPRHLIKEKRETATLKCYPIPRHDTVYWYQQGPGQDPQFLISFYEKMQSDKGSIPDRFSAQQFSDYHSELNMSSLELGDSALYFCASSGDTNYGYTFGSGTRLTVV.